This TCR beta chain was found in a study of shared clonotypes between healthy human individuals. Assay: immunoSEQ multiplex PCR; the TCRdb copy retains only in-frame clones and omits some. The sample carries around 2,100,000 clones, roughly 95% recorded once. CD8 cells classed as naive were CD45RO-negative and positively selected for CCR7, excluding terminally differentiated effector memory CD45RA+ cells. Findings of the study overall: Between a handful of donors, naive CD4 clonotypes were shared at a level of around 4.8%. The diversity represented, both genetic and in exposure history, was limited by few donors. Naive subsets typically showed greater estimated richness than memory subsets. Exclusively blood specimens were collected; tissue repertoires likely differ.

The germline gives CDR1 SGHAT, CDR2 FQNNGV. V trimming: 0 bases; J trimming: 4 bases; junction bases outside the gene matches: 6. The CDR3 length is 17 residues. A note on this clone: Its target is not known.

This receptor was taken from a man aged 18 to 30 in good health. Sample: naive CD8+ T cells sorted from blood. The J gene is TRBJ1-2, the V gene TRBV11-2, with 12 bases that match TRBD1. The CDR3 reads CASSLDPGQGAAYGYTF. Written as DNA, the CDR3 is TGTGCCAGCAGCTTAGACCCGGGACAGGGGGCGGCCTATGGCTACACCTTC.